This record concerns one T cell receptor beta chain sequence. What it recognizes is unknown. This record belongs to a study of OX40 agonist ivuxolimab in advanced cancers. On the study more broadly: Treatment of patients was with ivuxolimab, an agonistic anti-OX40 (CD134) antibody. Ivuxolimab was administered intravenously to patients at 0.01 to 10 mg/kg every 2 weeks. Having had anti-PD-1, anti-PD-L1 or anti-CTLA-4 therapy before was allowed, and approximately 40% had some.

CDR1 and CDR2 (germline): SGHKS, YYEKEE (reference sequence). The CDR3 has 15 amino acids. V was trimmed by 6 bases and J by 1 base, leaving 14 bases between them. This table comes from immunoSEQ multiplex PCR, and its TCRdb copy is limited to in-frame clones, with some not included. There are tens of thousands of clones in the sample; approximately 80% occur only once, and approximately 20% lies in the top ten. Findings and limits, study-wide: At 0.1 to 3.0 mg/kg, clonal expansion of CD4+ and CD8+ blood T cells had occurred by week 6.

This sample comprised CD4+ or CD8+ T cells sorted from blood, obtained in a trial of the OX40 agonist ivuxolimab. This receptor was identified in an adult with an advanced solid tumor such as melanoma, head and neck, liver or kidney cancer. This chain joins TRBV5-5 and TRBJ2-1, with D hard to call. In DNA, the CDR3 is TGTGCCAGCACCCCGTTCATAAGGTCCTACAATGAGCAGTTCTTC. It yields the protein CASTPFIRSYNEQFF.